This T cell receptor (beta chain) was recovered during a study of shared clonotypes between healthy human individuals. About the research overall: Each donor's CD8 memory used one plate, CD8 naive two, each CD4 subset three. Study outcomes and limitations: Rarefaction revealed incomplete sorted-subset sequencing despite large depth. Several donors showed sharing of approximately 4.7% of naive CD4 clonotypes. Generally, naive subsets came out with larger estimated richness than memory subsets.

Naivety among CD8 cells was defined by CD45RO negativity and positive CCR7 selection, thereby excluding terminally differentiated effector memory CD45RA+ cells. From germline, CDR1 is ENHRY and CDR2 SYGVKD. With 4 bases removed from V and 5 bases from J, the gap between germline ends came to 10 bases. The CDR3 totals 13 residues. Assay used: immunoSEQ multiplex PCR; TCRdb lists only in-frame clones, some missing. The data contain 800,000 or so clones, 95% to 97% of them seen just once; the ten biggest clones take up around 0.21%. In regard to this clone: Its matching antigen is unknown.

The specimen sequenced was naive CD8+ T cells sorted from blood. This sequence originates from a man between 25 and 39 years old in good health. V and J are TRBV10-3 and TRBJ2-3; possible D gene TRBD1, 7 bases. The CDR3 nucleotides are TGTGCCATCAGTGGACAGGGAGGAGATACGCAGTATTTT. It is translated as CAISGQGGDTQYF.